This TCR beta chain was identified in a study of siplizumab effects on memory and regulatory T cells. The CDR3 sequence is 10 residues long. The V and J ends lost 6 bases and 2 bases respectively, with 4 bases between them. Germline V gene sequence: CDR1 DFQATT, CDR2 SNEGSKA (reference sequence). TCRdb keeps only in-frame clones here, not all; method: immunoSEQ multiplex PCR. This sample carries some 65,000 clones, 88% of them seen once, and the ten largest clones take roughly 1.7%. This clone came up once. The same CDR3 can be traced to other DNA sequences in this sample. The sample taken for sequencing was Tregs sorted from blood. The sequence derives from a human donor in good health. The chain employs TRBV20-1 and TRBJ2-5; D is ambiguous. The CDR3 DNA follows: TGCAGTGCGCGACAAGAGACCCAGTACTTC. The encoded protein is CSARQETQYF.